The sequence of this T cell receptor (beta chain) was determined in a study of T cell repertoires in cytomegalovirus infection. Study conclusions and caveats: There were HLA-C-restricted CMV-specific TCR beta clonotypes dominating the ex vivo response. Summed public TCR beta family frequency identified CMV carriers bearing the relevant HLA.

To note about this clonotype: Its antigen is as yet unknown.

TCRdb reanalysed the reads using MiXCR and keeps one entry per CDR3 protein. Altogether over 45,000 distinct CDR3 sequences are present, about a fifth being singletons, with the ten largest covering over 85%. Trimming took off 2 bases at V and 8 bases at J, with 15 bases between the two ends. Germline values: CDR1 SGHVS, CDR2 FQNEAQ. The CDR3 totals 14 residues. The sequencing here drew on CD8+ T cells from cultured PBMCs, taken from culture after CMV antigen stimulation. The chain has TRBV7-8 and TRBJ1-2; no definite D call. The receptor comes from a human donor in good health (CMV status not recorded). Some clones in this sample may be carry-over from other donors' samples. Written as DNA, the CDR3 is TGTGCCAGCAGCTTAATGGCGACCAGTGGAGGCTACACCTTC. It codes for CASSLMATSGGYTF.